These 20 T cell receptor beta chains were all obtained from the same sample, sequenced in a study of CD8 T cells in Susac syndrome. Roughly 0.5 to 1 ug RNA was reverse transcribed with random hexamers. TCRdb re-called the immunoSEQ multiplex PCR reads through MiXCR, storing one row per CDR3 protein. The profile shows about 300,000 distinct CDR3 sequences, about 91% of them singletons. The specimen sequenced was CD8+ T cells from PBMCs. Source of these receptors: a human donor with multiple sclerosis.

The V call is TRBV12-3 or TRBV12-4, the J call TRBJ2-1, with TRBD2 matching over 10 bases. Losses at the gene ends were 10 bases for V and 14 bases for J; bases not matched to a gene: 8. This CDR3 has 11 amino acids. The CDR3 nucleotides are TGTGCCACCGCATTAGCGGGAGGAAAGTTCTTC. Encoded protein: CATALAGGKFF.

This clonotype was detected a few times. The chain couples TRBV7-2 to TRBJ2-1, with TRBD2 identical over 14 bases. The CDR3 runs 16 residues. V was pared by 5 bases and J by 8 bases, with 8 bases of the junction left unmatched. Germline lookup yields CDR1 SGHTA and CDR2 FQGNSA. The CDR3 here is CASSIVGLAGAYEQFF. The CDR3 region has the DNA TGTGCCAGCAGCATCGTGGGACTAGCGGGAGCCTATGAGCAGTTCTTC. The full variable domain, with the rest looked up from reference TRBV7-2 and TRBJ2-1, is GAGVSQSPSNKVTEKGKDVELRCDPISGHTALYWYRQSLGQGLEFLIYFQGNSAPDKSGLPSDRFSAERTGGSVSTLTIQRTQQEDSAVYLCASSIVGLAGAYEQFFGPGTRLTVL.

The chain links TRBV20-1 to TRBJ2-3; maybe TRBD1 (6 bases). The CDR3 runs 14 residues. Germline lookup yields CDR1 DFQATT and CDR2 SNEGSKA (reference sequence). Deletions cut 7 bases from V and 6 bases from J, with 20 bases between. Here the CDR3 DNA reads TGCAGTGAGGCCGGGACCCAGGGGATCGATACGCAGTATTTT. This translates into CSEAGTQGIDTQYF.

The chain uses TRBV15 and TRBJ2-6; TRBD1 or TRBD2 may be the D gene (5 bases each). The CDR3 has 14 residues. V was shortened by 8 bases and J by 4 bases, with 12 bases between the two germline ends. CDR1 and CDR2 from the germline V gene are LNHNV and YYDKDF (reference sequence). The CDR3 reads CATLGAPGANVLTF. DNA for the CDR3: TGTGCCACCCTCGGGGCGCCAGGGGCCAACGTCCTGACTTTC. The full variable domain, its missing parts supplied by reference TRBV15 and TRBJ2-6, is DAMVIQNPRYQVTQFGKPVTLSCSQTLNHNVMYWYQQKSSQAPKLLFHYYDKDFNNEADTPDNFQSRRPNTSFCFLDIRSPGLGDTAMYLCATLGAPGANVLTFGAGSRLTVL.

This chain connects TRBV6-2 or TRBV6-3 to TRBJ2-5; D may be TRBD1 (5 bases). The ends were cut back, 2 bases at V and 0 bases at J, with 13 bases in the middle. From germline, CDR1 is MNHEY and CDR2 SVGEGT. This CDR3 spans 16 amino acids. DNA for the CDR3: TGTGCCAGCAGTTACGACGACAGTCATTACCAAGAGACCCAGTACTTC. It is translated as CASSYDDSHYQETQYF.

The V call is TRBV7-3, the J call TRBJ2-1; D might be TRBD2 (6 bases). This CDR3 contains 13 residues. V was clipped by 4 bases and J by 9 bases, with 13 bases between them. Germline assignment: CDR1 SGHTA and CDR2 FQGTGA. The CDR3 reads CASSSRRDPEQFF. CDR3 nucleotide sequence: TGTGCCAGCAGCTCCCGGAGGGACCCTGAGCAGTTCTTC.

CDR3 residues: CASSLATGLNTGELFF. The CDR3 nucleotides read TGTGCCAGCAGCTTGGCCACAGGGCTGAACACCGGGGAGCTGTTTTTT. The V gene is TRBV5-6, the J gene TRBJ2-2, with D possibly matching TRBD1 (6 bases). This CDR3 contains 16 residues. Germline lookup yields CDR1 SGHDT and CDR2 YYEEEE. V dropped 0 bases and J dropped 1 base, with 10 bases sitting between them.

This chain links TRBV6-5 with TRBJ2-7; D is possibly TRBD2 (6 bases). CDR1 is MNHEY, CDR2 SVGAGI, per germline. V lost 2 bases and J 4 bases, leaving 9 bases between the germline ends. The length of the CDR3 is 13 residues. The CDR3 DNA is TGTGCCAGCAGTTACCTCGGGGGTTACGAGCAGTACTTC. Protein: CASSYLGGYEQYF.

V gene TRBV7-6 combines with J gene TRBJ2-1; possibly TRBD2 for D (6 bases). Germline assignment: CDR1 SGHVS and CDR2 FNYEAQ. V was clipped by 5 bases and J by 11 bases, with 19 bases between them. The CDR3 totals 14 residues. The CDR3 region has the DNA TGTGCCAGCAGCCCCGATGTCCCGGGACTTCAGCAGTTCTTC. Its protein is CASSPDVPGLQQFF.

The V and J genes are TRBV19 and TRBJ1-5; tentative D call: TRBD1 (5 bases). CDR1 is LNHDA, CDR2 SQIVND, per germline (reference sequence). This CDR3 has 13 amino acids. Trimming pared 4 bases from V and 1 base from J, leaving 5 bases between. CDR3 coding DNA: TGTGCCAGTAGTACAGGGAGCAATCAGCCCCAGCATTTT. It translates to CASSTGSNQPQHF.

V usage is TRBV6-5 and J usage is TRBJ2-2, with D possibly matching TRBD2 (5 bases). The CDR3 spans 19 residues. Germline values: CDR1 MNHEY, CDR2 SVGAGI. V was cut by 2 bases and J by 2 bases, with 21 bases left in between. In DNA form, the CDR3 reads TGTGCCAGCAGTTACCCGTTTGCCGGGGAGCGGTTAAACACCGGGGAGCTGTTTTTT. Translating gives CASSYPFAGERLNTGELFF.

This clonotype was observed once. The rearrangement joins TRBV29-1 to TRBJ2-7; D assignment may be TRBD1 or TRBD2 (5 bases each). The germline V gene encodes CDR1 SQVTM and CDR2 ANQGSEA. The germline V and J ends were trimmed by 3 bases and 1 base, with 7 bases remaining between them. This CDR3 contains 12 residues. The CDR3 coding sequence is TGCAGCGTTGAGGGACCATCCTACGAGCAGTACTTC. This gives the protein CSVEGPSYEQYF.

The V gene is TRBV4-2, the J gene TRBJ2-7, with 7 bases fitting TRBD2. CDR1 is LGHNA, CDR2 YNFKEQ, per germline. The V gene end was trimmed by 0 bases and the J gene end by 0 bases; junction bases not matched to a gene: 5. The CDR3 runs to 16 residues. The CDR3 DNA sequence: TGTGCCAGCAGCCAAGAGTCAGGCGGGAGCTCCTACGAGCAGTACTTC. This codes for CASSQESGGSSYEQYF.

The chain has TRBV27 and TRBJ2-7; 13 nucleotides line up with TRBD2. The CDR3 runs 15 residues. Losses at the gene ends were 4 bases for V and 5 bases for J; bases not matched to a gene: 5. Germline V gene lookup returns CDR1 MNHEY and CDR2 SMNVEV (reference sequence). The CDR3 here is CASSSGTSGINEQYF. CDR3 bases: TGTGCCAGCAGTTCCGGGACTAGCGGGATCAACGAGCAGTACTTC.

The V and J genes are TRBV6-5 and TRBJ2-2; 8 nucleotides agree with TRBD2. The J segment lost 6 bases and the V segment lost 0 bases, leaving 3 bases of the junction unmatched. This CDR3 is built from 15 residues. Germline V gene data show CDR1 as MNHEY and CDR2 as SVGAGI. The CDR3: CASSYSRLASGELFF. The CDR3 DNA is TGTGCCAGCAGTTACTCCCGACTAGCGTCCGGGGAGCTGTTTTTT.

This clonotype has just one count. The chain is built from TRBV7-6 and TRBJ2-3; no reliable D call. V shed 4 bases and J shed 0 bases, with 17 bases lying between them. Germline CDR1 is SGHVS and CDR2 is FNYEAQ. The CDR3 is 17 residues long. The CDR3 region has the DNA TGTGCCAGCAGCTCCCCTCGTGTTGCCCAGAGCACAGATACGCAGTATTTT. Translation gives CASSSPRVAQSTDTQYF.

V is TRBV7-3 and J is TRBJ1-2; 10 bases match TRBD1. Per the germline V gene, CDR1 is SGHTA and CDR2 is FQGTGA. This CDR3 comprises 14 residues. V lost 4 bases, J lost 3 bases, and 2 bases stayed unmatched. CDR3 protein: CASSSGTGDYGYTF. As DNA, the CDR3 is TGTGCCAGCAGCTCCGGGACAGGGGACTATGGCTACACCTTC. The full variable domain, completed using reference TRBV7-3 and TRBJ1-2, is GAGVSQTPSNKVTEKGKYVELRCDPISGHTALYWYRQSLGQGPEFLIYFQGTGAADDSGLPNDRFFAVRPEGSVSTLKIQRTERGDSAVYLCASSSGTGDYGYTFGSGTRLTVV.

The chain combines TRBV19 with TRBJ2-3; 9 positions match TRBD1. The CDR3 is 16 amino acids. The V gene end was trimmed by 1 base and the J gene end by 5 bases; junction bases not matched to a gene: 7. Per the germline V gene, CDR1 is LNHDA and CDR2 is SQIVND (reference sequence). CDR3 amino acids: CASSIVGQGIGDTQYF. The CDR3 region has the DNA TGTGCCAGTAGTATAGTTGGACAGGGGATAGGAGATACGCAGTATTTT.

CDR3 nucleotide sequence: TGTGCCAGCAGCCAAGATGGACAGATAGGACCCACTGAAGCTTTCTTT. Translation: CASSQDGQIGPTEAFF. The rearrangement links TRBV4-2 to TRBJ1-1; possibly TRBD1 for D (6 bases). CDR1 and CDR2 from the germline V gene are LGHNA and YNFKEQ. Trimming left V 0 bases short and J 4 bases short, with 15 bases between. The CDR3 is 16 amino acids.

The V gene is TRBV6-2 or TRBV6-3, the J gene TRBJ2-2; the match to TRBD1 covers 8 bases. The V gene end was trimmed by 2 bases and the J gene end by 7 bases; junction bases not matched to a gene: 6. The CDR3 sequence is 15 residues long. Germline-derived CDR1 and CDR2 are MNHEY and SVGEGT. The CDR3: CASSYGTGVVGELFF. CDR3 coding DNA: TGTGCCAGCAGTTACGGGACAGGTGTGGTCGGGGAGCTGTTTTTT.